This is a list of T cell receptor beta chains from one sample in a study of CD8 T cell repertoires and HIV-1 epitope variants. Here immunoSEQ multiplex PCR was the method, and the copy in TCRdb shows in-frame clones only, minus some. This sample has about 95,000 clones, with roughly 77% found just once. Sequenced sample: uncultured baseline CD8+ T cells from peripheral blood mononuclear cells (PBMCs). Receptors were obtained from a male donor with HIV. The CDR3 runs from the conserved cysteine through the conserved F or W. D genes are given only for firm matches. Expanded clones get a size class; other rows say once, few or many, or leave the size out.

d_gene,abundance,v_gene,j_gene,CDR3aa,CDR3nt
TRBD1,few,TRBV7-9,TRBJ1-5,CASSPSGQGNQPQHF,TGTGCCAGCAGCCCGAGTGGACAGGGCAATCAGCCCCAGCATTTT
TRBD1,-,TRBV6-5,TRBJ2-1,CASSSRTGRVTNEQFF,TGTGCCAGCAGTTCCCGGACAGGAAGGGTTACAAATGAGCAGTTCTTC
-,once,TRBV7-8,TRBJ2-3,CASSAERTTSTDTQYF,TGTGCCAGCAGCGCGGAGCGCACCACTAGCACAGATACGCAGTATTTT
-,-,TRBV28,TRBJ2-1,CASSFRGVTDYNEQFF,TGTGCCAGCAGTTTTAGAGGGGTGACTGATTACAATGAGCAGTTCTTC
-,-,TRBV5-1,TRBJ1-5,CASSLGSGGANQPQHF,TGCGCCAGCAGCTTGGGATCGGGGGGGGCCAATCAGCCCCAGCATTTT
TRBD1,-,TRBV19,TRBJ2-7,CASTGTGRSYEQYF,TGTGCCAGTACCGGGACAGGGAGGTCCTACGAGCAGTACTTC
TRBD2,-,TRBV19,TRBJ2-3,CASSTIAGGPGRHRTDTQYF,TGTGCCAGTAGTACCATAGCGGGGGGGCCGGGGAGGCACCGCACAGATACGCAGTATTTT
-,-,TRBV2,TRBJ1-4,CASSGQRGEKLFF,TGTGCCAGCAGTGGCCAGAGGGGCGAAAAACTGTTTTTT
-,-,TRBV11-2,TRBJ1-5,CASSLASNQPQHF,TGTGCCAGCAGCTTAGCTAGCAATCAGCCCCAGCATTTT
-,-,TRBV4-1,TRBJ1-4,CASSQGNLDATNEKLFF,TGCGCCAGCAGCCAAGGGAATCTAGATGCAACTAATGAAAAACTGTTTTTT
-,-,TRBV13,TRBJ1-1,CASSLRGDTEAFF,TGTGCCAGCAGCTTAAGGGGGGACACTGAAGCTTTCTTT
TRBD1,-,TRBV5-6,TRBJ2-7,CASSYTGDSSYEQYF,TGTGCCAGCAGTTATACAGGGGATAGCTCCTACGAGCAGTACTTC
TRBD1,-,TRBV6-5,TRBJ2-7,CASSYGPGQGTYEQYF,TGTGCCAGCAGTTACGGACCCGGACAGGGAACCTACGAGCAGTACTTC
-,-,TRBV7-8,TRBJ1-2,CASSLTPQVGGYTF,TGTGCCAGCAGCTTAACCCCCCAAGTCGGAGGCTACACCTTC
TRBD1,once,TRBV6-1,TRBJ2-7,CASKKEGQGVYEQYF,TGTGCCAGCAAGAAGGAGGGACAGGGGGTCTACGAGCAGTACTTC
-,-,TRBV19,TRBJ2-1,CASSTTWLDNEQFF,TGTGCCAGTAGTACCACCTGGCTAGACAATGAGCAGTTCTTC
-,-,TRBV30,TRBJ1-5,CAWSANTLSQPQHF,TGTGCCTGGAGCGCAAATACCTTGTCCCAGCCCCAGCATTTT
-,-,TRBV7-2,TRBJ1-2,CASSLGQGRYGYTF,TGTGCCAGCAGCTTAGGCCAGGGCCGCTATGGCTACACCTTC
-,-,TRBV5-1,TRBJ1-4,CASSLDTREATNEKLFF,TGCGCCAGCAGCTTGGACACCAGAGAAGCAACTAATGAAAAACTGTTTTTT
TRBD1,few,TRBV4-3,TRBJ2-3,CASSQDRGLADTQYF,TGCGCCAGCAGCCAAGATAGGGGGCTTGCAGATACGCAGTATTTT
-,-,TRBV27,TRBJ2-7,CASSPTGSLYEQYF,TGTGCCAGCAGTCCTACAGGATCTCTTTACGAGCAGTACTTC
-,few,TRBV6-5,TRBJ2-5,CASWEVRETQYF,TGTGCCAGCTGGGAGGTCCGGGAGACCCAGTACTTC
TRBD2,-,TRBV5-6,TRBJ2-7,CASGRNLAGGPIEQYF,TGTGCCAGCGGGCGTAATTTAGCGGGAGGGCCAATCGAGCAGTACTTC
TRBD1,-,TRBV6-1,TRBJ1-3,CASSEGTGGLNTIYF,TGTGCCAGCAGTGAAGGGACAGGGGGACTAAACACCATATATTTT
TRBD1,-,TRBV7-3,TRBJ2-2,CASRRQGADTGELFF,TGTGCCAGCAGACGACAGGGGGCGGACACCGGGGAGCTGTTTTTT
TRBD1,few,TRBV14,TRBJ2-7,CASSSIRDRASSSYEQYF,TGTGCCAGCAGCTCGATCCGGGACAGGGCTTCCTCCTCCTACGAGCAGTACTTC
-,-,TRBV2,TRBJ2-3,CASTRSPTDTQYF,TGTGCCAGCACCCGATCCCCCACAGATACGCAGTATTTT
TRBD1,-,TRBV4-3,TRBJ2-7,CASSPQGSGGYEQYF,TGCGCCAGCAGCCCACAAGGGTCAGGGGGCTACGAGCAGTACTTC
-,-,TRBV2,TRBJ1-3,CASSSGTLSGNTIYF,TGTGCCAGCAGCAGCGGGACACTCTCTGGAAACACCATATATTTT
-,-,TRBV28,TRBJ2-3,CASRGTILTDTQYF,TGTGCCAGTAGGGGGACCATACTCACAGATACGCAGTATTTT
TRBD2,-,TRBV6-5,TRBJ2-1,CASRPLAGGYNEQFF,TGTGCCAGCAGACCCCTAGCGGGAGGGTACAATGAGCAGTTCTTC
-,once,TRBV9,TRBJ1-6,CASSVDLQAPLHF,TGTGCCAGCAGCGTAGATCTACAGGCACCCCTCCACTTT
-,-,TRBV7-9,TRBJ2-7,CASSLGDSYEQYF,TGTGCCAGCAGCTTAGGAGACTCCTACGAGCAGTACTTC
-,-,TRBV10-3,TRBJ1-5,CATLGGSNQPQHF,TGTGCCACCCTCGGGGGAAGCAATCAGCCCCAGCATTTT
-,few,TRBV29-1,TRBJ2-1,CSSREGEQFF,TGCAGCTCCAGGGAAGGTGAGCAGTTCTTC
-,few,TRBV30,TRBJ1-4,CAWDLGLGEKLFF,TGTGCCTGGGACTTAGGACTGGGGGAAAAACTGTTTTTT
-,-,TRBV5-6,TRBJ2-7,CASSLPWGGEQYF,TGTGCCAGCAGCTTGCCCTGGGGTGGCGAGCAGTACTTC
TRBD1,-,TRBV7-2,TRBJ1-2,CASSVGTGEYGYTF,TGTGCCAGCAGCGTGGGGACAGGGGAATATGGCTACACCTTC
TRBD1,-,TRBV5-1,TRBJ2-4,CASSSTGTGLDIQYF,TGCGCCAGCAGCTCAACCGGGACAGGGTTGGACATTCAGTACTTC
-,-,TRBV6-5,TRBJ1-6,CASSKFNSPLHF,TGTGCCAGCAGTAAATTTAATTCACCCCTCCACTTT